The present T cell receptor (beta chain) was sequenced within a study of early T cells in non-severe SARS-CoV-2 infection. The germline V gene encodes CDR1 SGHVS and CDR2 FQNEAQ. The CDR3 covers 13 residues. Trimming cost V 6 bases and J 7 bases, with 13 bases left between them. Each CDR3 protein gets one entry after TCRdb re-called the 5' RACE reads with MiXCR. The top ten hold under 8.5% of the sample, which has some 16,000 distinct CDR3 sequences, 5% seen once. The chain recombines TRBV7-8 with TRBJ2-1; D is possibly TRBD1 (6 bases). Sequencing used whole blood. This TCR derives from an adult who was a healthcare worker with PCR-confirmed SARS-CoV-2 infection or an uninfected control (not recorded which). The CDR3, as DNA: TGTGCCAGCAGAGAACAGGGTATTAATGAGCAGTTCTTC. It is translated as CASREQGINEQFF.